One sample yielded the 10 T cell receptor beta chains listed below, sequenced in a study of cytomegalovirus exposure and HLA in healthy donors. Both 60 Vbeta primers and 13 Jbeta primers went into the PCR. The method was immunoSEQ multiplex PCR; TCRdb's version includes in-frame clones alone and lacks a portion of them. This table holds around 120,000 clones, 74% found once. The specimen was PBMCs. The receptors derive from a woman aged 50 to 60 in good health and CMV-seropositive.

This chain links TRBV5-4 with TRBJ2-5, with D possibly matching TRBD1 (7 bases). The CDR3 loop spans 14 amino acids. V was trimmed by 3 bases and J by 2 bases, leaving 11 bases between them. Germline CDR1 SGHNT, CDR2 YYREEE (reference sequence). CDR3 nucleotides: TGTGCCAGCAGCTCAGGGGGGTCTCAAGAGACCCAGTACTTC. It yields the protein CASSSGGSQETQYF.

This rearrangement joins TRBV9 to TRBJ1-1; TRBD1 matches 9 bases. Germline V lookup: CDR1 SGDLS, CDR2 YYNGEE. Trimming cost V 3 bases and J 5 bases; bases outside gene matches: 14. This CDR3 contains 17 residues. The CDR3 nucleotides are TGTGCCAGCAGCGCCGATCGAGGGGACAGGGCGGTTACTGAAGCTTTCTTT. Translating gives CASSADRGDRAVTEAFF.

This clone was seen more than once but under ten times. This sequence joins TRBV28 and TRBJ1-4; D not certain. The CDR3 totals 12 residues. Trimming took off 8 bases at V and 10 bases at J, with 14 bases between the two ends. Germline V lookup: CDR1 MDHEN, CDR2 SYDVKM. The CDR3 DNA reads TGTGCCAGCGCAATGGGCAGCTTAAAACTGTTTTTT. Translating gives CASAMGSLKLFF.

The chain links TRBV4-1 to TRBJ1-5; D gene unclear. This CDR3 is built from 13 residues. V shed 2 bases and J shed 4 bases, with 6 bases lying between them. Germline CDR1 is MGHRA and CDR2 is YSYEKL. The CDR3 loop is CASSQSMNQPQHF. The CDR3 coding sequence is TGCGCCAGCAGCCAATCAATGAATCAGCCCCAGCATTTT.

V and J are TRBV5-1 and TRBJ1-4, with 9 positions matching TRBD1. V trimming: 4 bases; J trimming: 7 bases; junction bases outside the gene matches: 5. CDR3 length: 14 amino acids. The germline gives CDR1 SGHRS, CDR2 YFSETQ. The CDR3 coding sequence is TGCGCCAGCAGCAGGGACAGGGAGGGTGAAAAACTGTTTTTT. Protein sequence: CASSRDREGEKLFF.

This clone appeared a few times. The J gene is TRBJ1-6, the V gene TRBV5-1; possible D gene TRBD1, 5 bases. The CDR3 is made up of 16 amino acids. The V end was cut by 5 bases, the J end by 6 bases, with 18 bases between. Germline V lookup: CDR1 SGHRS, CDR2 YFSETQ. The CDR3 protein is CASSHSPGGTNSPLHF. For the CDR3, the DNA is TGCGCCAGCAGTCATTCCCCGGGGGGTACTAATTCACCCCTCCACTTT. Variable domain in full (rest from reference TRBV5-1 and TRBJ1-6): KAGVTQTPRYLIKTRGQQVTLSCSPISGHRSVSWYQQTPGQGLQFLFEYFSETQRNKGNFPGRFSGRQFSNSRSEMNVSTLELGDSALYLCASSHSPGGTNSPLHFGNGTRLTVT.

On this clone: At one end, the junction sequence differs from germline, possibly due to a read error. The chain carries TRBV7-2 and TRBJ2-6; TRBD1 matches at 11 bases. The germline CDR1 and CDR2 sequences are SGHTA and FQGNSA. The CDR3 covers 18 residues. The CDR3 here is CASSSPDRGRGGANVLTF. The CDR3 DNA follows: TGTGCCAGCAGCTCCCCGGACAGGGGGCGGGGTGGGGCCAACGTTCTGACTTTC. Filled out from reference TRBV7-2 and TRBJ2-6, the complete variable domain reads GAGVSQSPSNKVTEKGKDVELRCDPISGHTALYWYRQSLGQGLEFLIYFQGNSAPDKSGLPSDRFSAERTGGSVSTLTIQRTQQEDSAVYLCASSSPDRGRGGANVLTFGAGSRLTVL.

The V call is TRBV14, the J call TRBJ1-2; a weak D match, TRBD1 (6 bases). The CDR3 extends over 15 amino acids. The germline CDR1 and CDR2 sequences are SGHDN and FVKESK. The V end was cut by 0 bases, the J end by 8 bases, with 16 bases between. CDR3 protein: CASSQDPGGIIGYTF. The CDR3 coding sequence is TGTGCCAGCAGCCAAGACCCTGGGGGCATCATAGGCTACACCTTC.

The chain links TRBV16 to TRBJ1-2; perhaps TRBD1 as D (6 bases). The CDR3 totals 12 residues. The V end lost 4 bases, the J end lost 7 bases, and 10 bases lay between the germline ends. Germline V gene sequence: CDR1 KGHSY, CDR2 FQNENV. The CDR3 DNA sequence: TGTGCCAGCAGCCTTTGGGGGCCTGGCTACACCTTC. The encoded protein is CASSLWGPGYTF.

The genes are TRBV6-5 and TRBJ1-2; tentative D call: TRBD1 (5 bases). Germline V gene sequence: CDR1 MNHEY, CDR2 SVGAGI. Trimming took off 1 base at V and 0 bases at J, with 12 bases between the two ends. CDR3 size: 16 residues. CDR3 DNA: TGTGCCAGCAGTTACTTAGGGGCGGAAGCTAACTATGGCTACACCTTC. This gives the protein CASSYLGAEANYGYTF.